Following are 32 T cell receptor beta chains from one sample sequenced in a study of identical twins. TCRdb processed the 5' RACE reads anew with MiXCR; each CDR3 protein has one entry. The sample has about 890,000 distinct CDR3 sequences, 9% to 15% seen once. This sample also appeared in a second study, on yellow fever vaccine responses in identical twins.

The sequencing sample was made of PBMCs. All receptors derive from a woman under 30 in good health.

This chain uses TRBV4-1 with TRBJ2-7; D remains ambiguous. This CDR3 is built from 13 residues. Trimming removed 2 bases at V and 4 bases at J, with 9 bases between. Germline CDR1 is MGHRA and CDR2 is YSYEKL. CDR3 sequence reads: CASSQLRKYEQYF. The CDR3 region has the DNA TGCGCCAGCAGCCAACTTCGCAAATACGAGCAGTACTTC.

The table lists this clonotype with a few counts. The chain employs TRBV2 and TRBJ2-1; tentatively, D is TRBD2 (6 bases). This CDR3 is built from 13 residues. Germline CDR1 is SNHLY and CDR2 is FYNNEI. V lost 8 bases and J 9 bases, leaving 17 bases between the germline ends. CDR3 amino acids: CASCGLVGGEQFF. The CDR3 nucleotides are TGTGCCAGCTGTGGACTCGTCGGGGGTGAGCAGTTCTTC.

V gene TRBV5-1 combines with J gene TRBJ2-3; 7 bases are shared with TRBD2. Germline values: CDR1 SGHRS, CDR2 YFSETQ. The V segment lost 7 bases and the J segment 3 bases; nucleotides outside the gene matches: 23. The CDR3 length is 19 residues. Here the CDR3 reads CASRHRGRRETGRTDTQYF. As DNA, the CDR3 is TGCGCCAGCCGTCACCGGGGTAGGCGGGAGACGGGAAGGACAGATACGCAGTATTTT.

The chain has TRBV18 and TRBJ2-1, with no clear D. The V end was cut by 3 bases, the J end by 8 bases, with 8 bases between. The germline V gene has CDR1 KGHSH and CDR2 LQKENI. There are 12 residues in the CDR3. The CDR3 here is CASSPRFDEQFF. The CDR3 DNA reads TGTGCCAGCTCACCGCGCTTCGATGAGCAGTTCTTC.

This clonotype was recorded many times. V is TRBV5-1 and J is TRBJ1-2, with no clear D. This CDR3 region has 15 residues. Trimming took off 0 bases at V and 4 bases at J, with 13 bases between the two ends. The germline V gene has CDR1 SGHRS and CDR2 YFSETQ. CDR3 region: CASSLGFSDAYGYTF. As DNA, the CDR3 is TGCGCCAGCAGCTTGGGCTTCTCTGATGCCTATGGCTACACCTTC.

J is TRBJ2-1 and V is TRBV9; D not resolved. The CDR3 consists of 15 residues. Trimming left V 0 bases short and J 8 bases short, with 15 bases between. Germline V lookup: CDR1 SGDLS, CDR2 YYNGEE. The CDR3 spells CASSVAGSRSDEQFF. CDR3 in DNA: TGTGCCAGCAGCGTAGCTGGGTCTAGGAGCGATGAGCAGTTCTTC.

The chain uses TRBV13 and TRBJ2-7; D unclear. Germline loops: CDR1 PRHDT, CDR2 FYEKMQ (reference sequence). Trimming left V 8 bases short and J 6 bases short, with 17 bases between. This CDR3 region has 13 residues. Here the CDR3 reads CASRAFRTGEQYF. The CDR3 DNA is TGTGCCAGCCGAGCGTTTCGCACCGGCGAGCAGTACTTC.

The table lists this clonotype with many counts. CDR3 amino acids: CASSSERETEAFF. In nucleotides, the CDR3 is TGCGCCAGCAGCTCAGAAAGGGAGACTGAAGCTTTCTTT. V is TRBV5-1 and J is TRBJ1-1; D gene uncertain. The V gene's germline CDR1 is SGHRS and CDR2 YFSETQ. Trimming took off 3 bases at V and 5 bases at J, with 11 bases between the two ends. The CDR3 has 13 amino acids.

The CDR3 bases are TGTGCCACCAGCAGTGCCATGAACACTGAAGCTTTCTTT. This codes for CATSSAMNTEAFF. This rearrangement joins TRBV15 to TRBJ1-1; D call uncertain. CDR1 is LNHNV and CDR2 is YYDKDF in the germline V gene (reference sequence). CDR3 length: 13 residues. The germline V and J ends were trimmed by 3 bases and 0 bases, with 5 bases remaining between them.

The table lists this clonotype with a few counts. The chain employs TRBV2 and TRBJ2-2, with D perhaps matching TRBD1 (5 bases). Germline values: CDR1 SNHLY, CDR2 FYNNEI. The CDR3 is 13 amino acids. The V end was cut by 1 base, the J end by 7 bases, with 7 bases between. The chain's CDR3 is CASSEEGIGELFF. Here the CDR3 DNA reads TGTGCCAGCAGTGAAGAGGGGATCGGGGAGCTGTTTTTT.

J is TRBJ2-3 and V is TRBV12-5; D is unclear. This CDR3 contains 14 residues. Germline CDR1 and CDR2: LGHNT and FRNRAP. Trimming took 7 bases from V and 1 from J, leaving 12 bases between them. The CDR3 DNA reads as TGTGCTAGTGTTCGGTGGATGGGCACAGATACGCAGTATTTT. Encoded protein: CASVRWMGTDTQYF.

In its sample, this clonotype was seen many times. The chain joins TRBV9 to TRBJ2-2; 8 nucleotides line up with TRBD1. Germline CDR1 and CDR2: SGDLS and YYNGEE. The CDR3 is 18 amino acids. V gave up 4 bases and J gave up 0 bases; unmatched junction bases: 11. The CDR3 loop reads CASSPGTGLGANTGELFF. The DNA of the CDR3 is TGTGCCAGCAGCCCCGGGACAGGTCTAGGCGCGAACACCGGGGAGCTGTTTTTT.

CDR3 DNA: TGTGCCAGCTCACCCGGGACAGAACTCACCGGGGAGCTGTTTTTT. It specifies CASSPGTELTGELFF. The chain has TRBV18 and TRBJ2-2, with TRBD1 identical over 7 bases. The germline gives CDR1 KGHSH, CDR2 LQKENI. Trimming at V came to 3 bases and at J to 4 bases, leaving 5 bases not matched to a gene. The CDR3 has 15 amino acids.

This clonotype has a count of ten or more. This sequence joins TRBV29-1 and TRBJ2-7; 12 bases fit TRBD2. Germline lookup yields CDR1 SQVTM and CDR2 ANQGSEA. The V and J ends lost 4 bases and 7 bases, in that order; junction bases with no gene match: 8. The CDR3 has 14 residues. CDR3 sequence reads: CSVVPSGRAGEQYF. The CDR3 bases are TGCAGCGTTGTCCCTAGCGGGAGGGCCGGGGAGCAGTACTTC.

This clonotype was seen ten or more times. The chain recombines TRBV20-1 with TRBJ1-1; D is undetermined. V was shortened by 3 bases and J by 9 bases, with 11 bases between the two germline ends. The CDR3 covers 11 residues. Germline V CDR1 and CDR2: DFQATT, SNEGSKA (reference sequence). The CDR3 region has the DNA TGCAGTGCTAGCCCTCTGTTGAAAGCTTTCTTT. This encodes CSASPLLKAFF.

This rearrangement joins TRBV28 to TRBJ1-1; 8 nucleotides match TRBD1. After removal of 0 bases from V and 1 base from J, the junction contained 4 bases not matched to a gene. Per germline, CDR1 MDHEN and CDR2 SYDVKM. The CDR3 is 16 residues long. CDR3 DNA sequence: TGTGCCAGCAGTTTATGGGCAGGACAGGGGAACACTGAAGCTTTCTTT. The encoded protein is CASSLWAGQGNTEAFF.

This clonotype was observed a few times. This chain joins TRBV6-5 and TRBJ2-5; 9 bases match TRBD2. Germline values: CDR1 MNHEY, CDR2 SVGAGI. V was pared by 7 bases and J by 4 bases, with 10 bases of the junction left unmatched. CDR3 length equals 15 residues. The CDR3 sequence is CASNYAGGPGETQYF. The CDR3 DNA sequence: TGTGCCAGCAATTATGCGGGAGGGCCGGGAGAGACCCAGTACTTC.

This clonotype was observed a few times. The genes are TRBV7-2 and TRBJ2-1; 9 bases match TRBD2. V shed 3 bases, J shed 6 bases, and the junction held 9 bases outside the gene matches. The CDR3 extends over 16 amino acids. Germline CDR1 is SGHTA and CDR2 is FQGNSA. The CDR3 DNA reads TGTGCCAGCAGCTTTAGCGGGAGCCAGCTCCGCAATGAGCAGTTCTTC. Protein product: CASSFSGSQLRNEQFF.

At least ten counts were recorded for this clonotype. The chain links TRBV5-1 to TRBJ1-5; D is possibly TRBD1 (5 bases). Trimming shortened V by 0 bases and J by 7 bases, and 8 bases separated the two germline ends. This CDR3 is built from 13 residues. Germline V gene lookup returns CDR1 SGHRS and CDR2 YFSETQ. As DNA, the CDR3 is TGCGCCAGCAGCTTGGCAACAGGCCAGCCCCAGCATTTT. Its translation: CASSLATGQPQHF.

This clonotype was counted a few times. This chain uses TRBV5-1 with TRBJ2-1, with D possibly being TRBD2 (7 bases). V shed 3 bases and J shed 4 bases, with 17 bases lying between them. Germline-derived CDR1 and CDR2 are SGHRS and YFSETQ. This CDR3 is built from 16 residues. The CDR3 region is CASSWGGPTGYNEQFF. The CDR3 DNA sequence: TGCGCCAGCAGCTGGGGGGGGCCCACGGGATACAATGAGCAGTTCTTC.

J is TRBJ2-1 and V is TRBV5-1; TRBD2 matches at 13 bases. From germline, CDR1 is SGHRS and CDR2 YFSETQ. J was trimmed by 5 bases and V by 2 bases; bases with no gene match: 10. This CDR3 is built from 18 residues. CDR3 in DNA: TGCGCCAGCAGCTTCGGACTAGCGGGAGAGGGTCATAACAATGAGCAGTTCTTC. This codes for CASSFGLAGEGHNNEQFF.

The J gene is TRBJ2-7, the V gene TRBV20-1; D is ambiguous. The germline V and J ends were trimmed by 1 base and 0 bases, with 13 bases remaining between them. Germline values: CDR1 DFQATT, CDR2 SNEGSKA (reference sequence). This CDR3 is built from 15 residues. CDR3 sequence (DNA): TGCAGTGCTAGAGGGGTTGGGTCTAGCTCCTACGAGCAGTACTTC. It is translated as CSARGVGSSSYEQYF.

The genes are TRBV12-3 or TRBV12-4 and TRBJ2-7; 7 nucleotides agree with TRBD1. V was pared by 2 bases and J by 4 bases, with 23 bases of the junction left unmatched. The CDR3 has 20 amino acids. As DNA, the CDR3 is TGTGCCAGCAGTTTAACTCGAGACAGGGCCTCTCTCTTACCTTCATACGAGCAGTACTTC. Residues: CASSLTRDRASLLPSYEQYF.

This clonotype was picked up a small number of times. This chain connects TRBV27 to TRBJ2-1; 7 nucleotides line up with TRBD1. V was clipped by 3 bases and J by 6 bases; unmatched bases: 11. This CDR3 spans 16 amino acids. Germline CDR1 is MNHEY and CDR2 is SMNVEV (reference sequence). The CDR3: CASSFFLTGKGNEQFF. The CDR3 DNA reads as TGTGCCAGCAGTTTCTTTCTGACAGGGAAAGGCAATGAGCAGTTCTTC.

There are many counts of this clonotype. V usage is TRBV18 and J usage is TRBJ2-1; no clear D. The V and J ends lost 3 bases and 5 bases respectively, with 8 bases between them. Germline CDR1 reads KGHSH; CDR2 reads LQKENI. The CDR3 is made up of 13 amino acids. The DNA of the CDR3 is TGTGCCAGCTCACCCCAGCCGAACAATGAGCAGTTCTTC. Translation: CASSPQPNNEQFF.

This clonotype was picked up a small number of times. The chain joins TRBV27 to TRBJ1-2; 8 bases line up with TRBD1. V lost 6 bases to trimming and J lost 5 bases; unmatched junction nucleotides: 8. This CDR3 region has 14 residues. Germline CDR1 reads MNHEY; CDR2 reads SMNVEV (reference sequence). CDR3 sequence reads: CASSLQGGSYGYTF. DNA for the CDR3: TGTGCCAGCAGCCTACAGGGGGGATCTTATGGCTACACCTTC.

This clonotype was counted between two and nine times. The CDR3 nucleotides read TGTGCCAGCAGTTTACCCCGAGGCACAGATACGCAGTATTTT. This sequence encodes CASSLPRGTDTQYF. J is TRBJ2-3 and V is TRBV28; D gene unclear. The CDR3 is 14 amino acids. The V gene lost 2 bases and the J gene lost 1 base, with 7 bases spanning the gap. Germline assignment: CDR1 MDHEN and CDR2 SYDVKM. Based on the CDR3 plus reference TRBV28 and TRBJ2-3, the full variable domain is DVKVTQSSRYLVKRTGEKVFLECVQDMDHENMFWYRQDPGLGLRLIYFSYDVKMKEKGDIPEGYSVSREKKERFSLILESASTNQTSMYLCASSLPRGTDTQYFGPGTRLTVL.

The chain couples TRBV9 to TRBJ2-1, with TRBD1 as a possible D gene (5 bases). The CDR3 consists of 15 residues. V lost 0 bases, J lost 7 bases, and 14 bases lay in between. Germline V lookup: CDR1 SGDLS, CDR2 YYNGEE. In DNA, the CDR3 is TGTGCCAGCAGCGTAGTAACAGGCCCCCTGAATGAGCAGTTCTTC. It specifies CASSVVTGPLNEQFF.

There are a few counts of this clonotype. The J gene is TRBJ2-2, the V gene TRBV7-9; no clear D gene. V dropped 0 bases and J dropped 4 bases, with 9 bases sitting between them. This CDR3 contains 15 residues. Germline loops: CDR1 SEHNR, CDR2 FQNEAQ (reference sequence). CDR3 residues: CASSLAPAATGELFF. The CDR3 DNA reads as TGTGCCAGCAGCTTAGCTCCCGCGGCCACCGGGGAGCTGTTTTTT.

In this sample, this clonotype turned up a few times. This chain links TRBV5-5 with TRBJ2-7; 10 bases are a match to TRBD2. The trim removed 4 bases at V and 7 bases at J, leaving 14 bases unmatched. CDR3 length equals 16 residues. Germline V gene lookup returns CDR1 SGHKS and CDR2 YYEKEE (reference sequence). CDR3 nucleotide sequence: TGTGCCAGCAGCCCCCTAGGCCTAGCGGGGGTTCGGGAGCAGTACGTC. Residues: CASSPLGLAGVREQYV.

The genes are TRBV9 and TRBJ2-4, with TRBD2 matching over 7 bases. The CDR3 has 15 amino acids. Germline lookup yields CDR1 SGDLS and CDR2 YYNGEE. The V gene end was trimmed by 5 bases and the J gene end by 8 bases; junction bases not matched to a gene: 13. This CDR3 reads CASSLSSGSSDIQYF. Written as DNA, the CDR3 is TGTGCCAGCAGTTTAAGTAGCGGGTCCTCAGACATTCAGTACTTC. The full variable domain, with the rest looked up from reference TRBV9 and TRBJ2-4, is DSGVTQTPKHLITATGQRVTLRCSPRSGDLSVYWYQQSLDQGLQFLIQYYNGEERAKGNILERFSAQQFPDLHSELNLSSLELGDSALYFCASSLSSGSSDIQYFGAGTRLSVL.

The V call is TRBV20-1, the J call TRBJ1-1, with a possible D match to TRBD1 (5 bases). CDR1 DFQATT and CDR2 SNEGSKA come from the germline V gene (reference sequence). This CDR3 is 14 amino acids long. V lost 1 base, J lost 4 bases, and 13 bases lay in between. CDR3 sequence: CSARVPGGSTEAFF. DNA for the CDR3: TGCAGTGCTAGAGTACCCGGGGGAAGCACTGAAGCTTTCTTT.